Sequencing of this TCR beta chain was carried out in a study of T cells in Graves' hyperthyroidism and ophthalmopathy. TCR beta CDR3 region amplification was performed from RNA transcripts. Researchers ran a first-round RT-PCR on the TCR CDR3 using the HTBI primer set. TCRdb analysed the multiplex PCR reads with MiXCR anew, one entry per CDR3 protein. This table holds hundreds of thousands of distinct CDR3 sequences, roughly 19% found once. This clonotype was counted at least ten times. This CDR3 comprises 13 residues. The V and J ends lost 5 bases and 4 bases respectively, with 12 bases between them. The germline V gene encodes CDR1 MNHNS and CDR2 SASEGT. The study left out patients who had uncontrolled infection, other autoimmune disease, pregnancy or lactation. Diagnoses used clinical symptoms, serum thyroxine and TRAb, thyroid ultrasound and orbital computed tomography.

The chain recombines TRBV6-1 with TRBJ2-7; D call uncertain. The sequence was obtained from a woman under 30 with Graves' hyperthyroidism. The specimen was blood. The CDR3 nucleotides read TGTGCCAGCAGTCCCGGACGGAATTACGAGCAGTACTTC. Protein sequence: CASSPGRNYEQYF.